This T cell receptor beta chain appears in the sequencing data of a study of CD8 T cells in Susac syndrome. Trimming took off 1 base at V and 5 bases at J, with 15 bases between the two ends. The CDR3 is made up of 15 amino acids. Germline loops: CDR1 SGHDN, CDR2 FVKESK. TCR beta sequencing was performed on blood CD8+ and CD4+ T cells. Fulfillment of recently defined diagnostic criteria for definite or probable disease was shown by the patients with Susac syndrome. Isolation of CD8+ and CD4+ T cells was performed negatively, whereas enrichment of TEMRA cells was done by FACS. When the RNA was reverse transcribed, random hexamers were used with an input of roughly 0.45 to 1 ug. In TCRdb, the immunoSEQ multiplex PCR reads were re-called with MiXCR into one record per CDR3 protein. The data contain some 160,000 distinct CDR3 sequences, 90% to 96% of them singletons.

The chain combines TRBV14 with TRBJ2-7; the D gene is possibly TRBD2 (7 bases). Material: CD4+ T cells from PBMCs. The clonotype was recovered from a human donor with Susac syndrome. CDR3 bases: TGTGCCAGCAGCCAAGCCTTCGAGGGGGGGAACGAGCAGTACTTC. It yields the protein CASSQAFEGGNEQYF. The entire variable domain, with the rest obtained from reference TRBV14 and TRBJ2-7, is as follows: EAGVTQFPSHSVIEKGQTVTLRCDPISGHDNLYWYRRVMGKEIKFLLHFVKESKQDESGMPNNRFLAERTGGTYSTLKVQPAELEDSGVYFCASSQAFEGGNEQYFGPGTRLTVT.